This TCR beta chain comes out of a study of glioma-infiltrating T cells after dendritic cell vaccination (dated by TCRdb to the mid-2010s). With respect to the entire study: Of the approximately 15 glioblastoma patients in the cohort, all drawn from Phase I and II dendritic cell vaccination trials, 9 were newly diagnosed and 6 had recurrent disease. Between the early 2000s and the early 2010s, patients were given autologous tumor lysate-pulsed dendritic cell vaccination. The vaccine was prepared from monocyte-derived dendritic cells that were cultured for approximately seven days with IL-4 and GM-CSF and then pulsed overnight with autologous tumor lysate. Patients received three intradermal dendritic cell vaccine injections at biweekly intervals in the arm below the axilla. Deep sequencing of TCR beta CDR3 regions was used to quantify tumor-infiltrating lymphocyte content and compare tumor and blood repertoires in dendritic cell-vaccinated glioblastoma patients. Survival after dendritic cell vaccination was correlated with TCR sequencing metrics, such as TIL content and the overlap between tumor and blood repertoires. Points the paper makes about the study in general: TCR clonality showed no direct relationship with survival, which suggests that a diverse polyclonal response may be important. The cohort was small and heterogeneous, and full blood and tumor sets were available for few patients, with initial-recurrent tumor pairs available for even fewer patients. Longer time to progression and overall survival after dendritic cell vaccination were predicted by higher estimated pretreatment TIL content. The three-group TCR overlap response model was described as speculative and requiring prospective validation.

TCRB CDR3 regions were amplified from around 2.1 ug genomic DNA, or all available DNA if less, using the immunoSEQ assay. For multiplex PCR, 60 forward primers for TCR V beta segments and 13 reverse primers for J beta segments were used. To estimate the number of reads per starting template, synthetic control templates were added to each sample at limiting dilution. The Illumina HiSeq System generated sequencing reads of 87 bp. The source study handled its data this way. PCR and sequencing errors were removed by a nearest neighbor algorithm that merged closely related sequences. TCR overlap was defined as the percentage of unique tumor TCR beta sequences that were also present in the same patient's peripheral blood. Not all clones reach the TCRdb copy of this immuneACCESS table, which keeps in-frame sequences only. Checked studies attribute under half of the gap to unresolved V genes and leave the rest unexplained. The DNA gave D and trimming, while V, J and clone size come from that table. This sample gives 45,000 to 50,000 clones in total; roughly 85% of them show up just once. The top ten clonotypes cover about 10% of the sample.

In the case of this clone: Its antigen remains unidentified. Base qualities are not recorded, but no much larger clone differs from it by a single base.

In the germline V gene (reference sequence), CDR1 corresponds to LNHDA and CDR2 to SQIVND. The CDR3 starts with the cysteine, ends with the phenylalanine, and has 14 residues. The sequence is cut down to CDR3 DNA, 42 bases in frame from base 1. V is pared back by 2 bases and J by 2 bases, with 10 bases lying between the germline termini. Patients were selected for having adequate residual fresh-frozen tumor tissue and more than two years of available survival data. An isocitrate dehydrogenase mutation was not carried by any of the glioblastoma patients, although molecular status was otherwise variable. PBMC collection took place before vaccination, two weeks after the third vaccination, and at tumor progression if progression occurred. The Qiagen DNeasy Blood extraction Kit was used for extraction of genomic DNA.

The input for sequencing was blood, taken before dendritic cell vaccination. The sequence joins TRBV19 to TRBJ2-7; 5 matching bases give a weak D call of TRBD1. The origin of this receptor is a human donor with glioblastoma. The CDR3 corresponds to CASSISQGTYEQYF. At the DNA level, the sequence is TGTGCCAGTAGTATAAGTCAGGGTACCTACGAGCAGTACTTC.